Included here is one T cell receptor beta chain sequence, with context. Its antigen is currently unknown. These data originate in a study of shared clonotypes between healthy human individuals. For the study at large: Researchers drew samples from two women and a few men aged 18 to 49. Findings and caveats of the study: In general, naive subsets displayed greater estimated richness than memory subsets did. Naive CD4 clonotypes were shared across a few donors at 5% to 6%. Measured sharing among donors was expected to vary with sequencing depth.

V shed 7 bases and J shed 3 bases, with 12 bases lying between them. The CDR3 covers 13 residues. Germline values: CDR1 MGHRA, CDR2 YSYEKL. It was CD45RO-negative cells, positively selected for CCR7, that made up naive CD8 cells, with terminally differentiated effector memory CD45RA+ cells excluded. Profiled with immunoSEQ multiplex PCR; TCRdb holds only in-frame clones, not every one. The sample has around 610,000 clones; roughly 96% are singletons. The sample comprised naive CD8+ T cells sorted from blood. This receptor was identified in a woman younger than 45 in good health. The genes are TRBV4-1 and TRBJ2-5; D possibly corresponds to TRBD2 (6 bases). The CDR3 DNA is TGCGCCAGCAAGGAGGAGGGCGAAGAGACCCAGTACTTC. Translating gives CASKEEGEETQYF.